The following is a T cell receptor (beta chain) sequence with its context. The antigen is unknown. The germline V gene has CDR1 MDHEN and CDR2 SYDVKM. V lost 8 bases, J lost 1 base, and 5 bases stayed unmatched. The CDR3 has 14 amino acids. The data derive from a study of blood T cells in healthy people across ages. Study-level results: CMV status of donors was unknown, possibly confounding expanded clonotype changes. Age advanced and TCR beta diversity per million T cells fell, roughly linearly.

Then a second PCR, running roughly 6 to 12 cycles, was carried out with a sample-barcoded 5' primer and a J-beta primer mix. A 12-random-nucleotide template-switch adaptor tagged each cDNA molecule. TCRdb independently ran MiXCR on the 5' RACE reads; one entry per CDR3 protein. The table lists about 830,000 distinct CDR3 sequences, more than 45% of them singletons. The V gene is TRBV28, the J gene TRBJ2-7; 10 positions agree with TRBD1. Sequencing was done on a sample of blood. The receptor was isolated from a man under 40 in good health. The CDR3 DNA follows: TGTGCCAGCCCTGACAGGGGGCTTTCCTACGAGCAGTACTTC. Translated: CASPDRGLSYEQYF.